These 9 T cell receptor beta chains were all obtained from the same sample, sequenced in a study of response to subunit inactivated influenza vaccine. MiXCR was run by TCRdb on the RT-PCR reads, yielding one entry per CDR3 protein. The sample records approximately 730,000 distinct CDR3 sequences, about 15% being singletons. The sequencing here drew on PBMCs from blood, taken 14 days before vaccination. These receptors came from a man aged 45-65 years who received an inactivated influenza vaccine.

The gene calls are TRBV12-3 or TRBV12-4 and TRBJ1-1, with a tentative D call TRBD1 (6 bases). V lost 0 bases to trimming and J lost 5 bases, with 13 bases between them. The length of the CDR3 is 15 residues. The CDR3 region is CASSLALRGGTEAFF. The CDR3 region has the DNA TGTGCCAGCAGTTTAGCGCTCAGGGGCGGAACTGAAGCTTTCTTT.

This clonotype appeared many times. This chain links TRBV10-2 with TRBJ1-2; D uncertain. V lost 4 bases to trimming and J lost 6 bases, with 24 bases between them. The CDR3 consists of 17 residues. Germline CDR1 is WSHSY and CDR2 is SAAADI. CDR3 nucleotides: TGCGCCAGCAGTGGCGCGTCGTCGGCGGATATAAATAATGGCTACACCTTC. This codes for CASSGASSADINNGYTF.

This clonotype was seen many times. CDR3 region: CASNPLGGTSNTGELFF. CDR3 coding DNA: TGTGCCAGCAACCCGCTGGGCGGGACCTCGAACACCGGGGAGCTGTTTTTT. The rearrangement joins TRBV6-1 to TRBJ2-2; a weak D match, TRBD2 (6 bases). CDR1 is MNHNS, CDR2 SASEGT, per germline. This CDR3 has 17 residues. Deletions cut 7 bases from V and 0 bases from J, with 18 bases between.

This clonotype was detected only a few times. V is TRBV30 and J is TRBJ2-1, with 11 bases aligning to TRBD1. J gave up 4 bases and V 8 bases, and 13 bases lay outside the gene matches. Per germline, CDR1 GTSNPN and CDR2 SVGIG (reference sequence). This CDR3 comprises 16 residues. CDR3: CARSGQGAYAYNEQFF. The CDR3 DNA reads as TGTGCCCGCAGTGGACAGGGGGCTTACGCGTACAATGAGCAGTTCTTC.

CDR3 sequence reads: CATSRVGLGANVLTF. The CDR3 DNA sequence: TGTGCCACCAGCAGAGTGGGACTTGGGGCCAACGTCCTGACTTTC. The chain combines TRBV15 with TRBJ2-6, with D possibly matching TRBD2 (6 bases). From germline, CDR1 is LNHNV and CDR2 YYDKDF (reference sequence). CDR3 length: 15 amino acids. The germline V and J ends were trimmed by 1 base and 3 bases, with 7 bases remaining between them.

The table lists this clonotype with a few counts. J is TRBJ2-3 and V is TRBV27, with TRBD1 matching 7 bases. With 10 bases clipped from V and 0 bases from J, the junction kept 7 bases outside the gene matches. The germline V gene encodes CDR1 MNHEY and CDR2 SMNVEV (reference sequence). The CDR3 runs to 14 residues. Here the CDR3 reads CATRDSQSTDTQYF. CDR3 nucleotides: TGTGCCACAAGGGACAGCCAGAGCACAGATACGCAGTATTTT.

The V and J genes are TRBV7-2 and TRBJ2-3; D assignment may be TRBD1 or TRBD2 (7 bases each). Germline loops: CDR1 SGHTA, CDR2 FQGNSA. V lost 0 bases, J lost 8 bases, and 15 bases lay in between. The CDR3 covers 15 residues. For the CDR3, the DNA is TGTGCCAGCAGCTTAGCGCACAGGGGAGGGGGTACGCAGTATTTT. It yields the protein CASSLAHRGGGTQYF.

This clonotype was observed at least ten times. V and J are TRBV29-1 and TRBJ2-5, with TRBD1 matching over 10 bases. Germline CDR1 and CDR2: SQVTM and ANQGSEA. The CDR3 consists of 15 residues. After removal of 4 bases from V and 2 bases from J, the junction contained 7 bases not matched to a gene. CDR3 region: CSVGKGQGLQETQYF. The CDR3 DNA is TGCAGCGTTGGAAAGGGACAGGGGCTACAAGAGACCCAGTACTTC.

The chain carries TRBV19 and TRBJ1-3, with no clear D. CDR1 LNHDA and CDR2 SQIVND come from the germline V gene (reference sequence). The CDR3 consists of 15 residues. V was shortened by 7 bases and J by 1 base, with 14 bases between the two germline ends. In DNA form, the CDR3 reads TGTGCCAGTATCCCGGGAAAGACTTCTGGAAACACCATATATTTT. Amino acid sequence: CASIPGKTSGNTIYF.